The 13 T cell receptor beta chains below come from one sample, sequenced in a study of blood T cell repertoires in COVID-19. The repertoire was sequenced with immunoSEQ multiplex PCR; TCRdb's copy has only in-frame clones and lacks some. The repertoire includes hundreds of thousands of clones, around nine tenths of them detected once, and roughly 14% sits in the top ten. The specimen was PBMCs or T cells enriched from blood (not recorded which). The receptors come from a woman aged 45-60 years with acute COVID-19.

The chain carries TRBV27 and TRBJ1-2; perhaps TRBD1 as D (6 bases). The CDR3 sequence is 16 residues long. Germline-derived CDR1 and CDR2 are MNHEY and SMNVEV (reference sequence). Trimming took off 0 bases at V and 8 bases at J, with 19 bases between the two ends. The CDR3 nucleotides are TGTGCCAGCAGTTTATCAGCTGGACAGACCTGGGAGGGCTACACCTTC. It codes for CASSLSAGQTWEGYTF.

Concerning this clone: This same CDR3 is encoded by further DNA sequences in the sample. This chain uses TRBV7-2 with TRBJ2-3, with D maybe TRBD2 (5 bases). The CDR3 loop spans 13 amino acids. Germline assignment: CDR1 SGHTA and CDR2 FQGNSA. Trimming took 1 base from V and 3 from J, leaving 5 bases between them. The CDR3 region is CASSLERTDTQYF. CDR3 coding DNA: TGTGCCAGCAGCTTAGAGCGGACAGATACGCAGTATTTT.

Here the CDR3 DNA reads TGTGCCAGCTCACCACTCCGGACTAGCGGGGGACTCTCCTACAATGAGCAGTTCTTC. It yields the protein CASSPLRTSGGLSYNEQFF. This chain uses TRBV18 with TRBJ2-1, with 13 bases matching TRBD2. The CDR3 loop spans 19 amino acids. Germline V gives CDR1 KGHSH, CDR2 LQKENI. V was clipped by 1 base and J by 0 bases; unmatched bases: 6.

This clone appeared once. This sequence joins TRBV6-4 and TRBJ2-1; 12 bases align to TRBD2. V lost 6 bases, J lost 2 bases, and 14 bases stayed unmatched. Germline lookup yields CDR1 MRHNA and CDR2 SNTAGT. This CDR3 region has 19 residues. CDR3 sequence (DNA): TGTGCCAGCAGCCATCTACGACTAGCGGGAGAAACCACCTACAATGAGCAGTTCTTC. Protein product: CASSHLRLAGETTYNEQFF.

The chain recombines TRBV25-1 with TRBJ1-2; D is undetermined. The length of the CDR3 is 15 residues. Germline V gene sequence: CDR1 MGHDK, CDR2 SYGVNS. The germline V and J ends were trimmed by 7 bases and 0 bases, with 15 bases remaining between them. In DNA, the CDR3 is TGTGCCAGCACCCCATCCGGGTCCGCTAACTATGGCTACACCTTC. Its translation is CASTPSGSANYGYTF.

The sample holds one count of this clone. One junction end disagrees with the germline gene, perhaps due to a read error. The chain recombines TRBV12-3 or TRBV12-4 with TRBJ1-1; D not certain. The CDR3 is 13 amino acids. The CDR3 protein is CASSSHMNSEAFF. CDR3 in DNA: TGTGCCAGCAGTTCGCATATGAACTCTGAAGCTTTCTTT.

The CDR3 is CASSYSRGRQPQHF. CDR3 bases: TGTGCCAGCAGTTACTCTAGGGGGCGGCAGCCCCAGCATTTT. This chain uses TRBV6-2 or TRBV6-3 with TRBJ1-5, with TRBD1 identical over 7 bases. The CDR3 sequence is 14 residues long. Trimming cost V 0 bases and J 7 bases; bases outside gene matches: 3. Germline assignment: CDR1 MNHEY and CDR2 SVGEGT.

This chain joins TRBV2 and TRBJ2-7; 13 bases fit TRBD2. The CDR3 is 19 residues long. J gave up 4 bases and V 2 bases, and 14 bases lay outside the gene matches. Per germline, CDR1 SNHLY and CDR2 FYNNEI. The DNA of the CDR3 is TGTGCCAGCAGTGAACCTCAAGGACTAGCGGGAGTTTTTGTGTACGAGCAGTACTTC. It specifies CASSEPQGLAGVFVYEQYF.

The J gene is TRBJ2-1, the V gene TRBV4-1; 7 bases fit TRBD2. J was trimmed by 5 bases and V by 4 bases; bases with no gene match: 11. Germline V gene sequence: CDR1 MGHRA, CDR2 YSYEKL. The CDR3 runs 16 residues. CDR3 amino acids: CASSPFGTRGDNEQFF. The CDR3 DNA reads TGCGCCAGCAGCCCCTTCGGGACTCGGGGGGACAATGAGCAGTTCTTC.

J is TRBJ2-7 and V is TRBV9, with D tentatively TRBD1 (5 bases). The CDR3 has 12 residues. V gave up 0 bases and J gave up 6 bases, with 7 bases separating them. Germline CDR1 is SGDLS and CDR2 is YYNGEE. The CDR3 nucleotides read TGTGCCAGCAGCGTAGGACAGAGCGAGCAGTACTTC. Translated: CASSVGQSEQYF.

The DNA for the CDR3 is TGTGCCAGCAGCACTAGACAGGGGTGGACTGAAGCTTTCTTT. This translates into CASSTRQGWTEAFF. This chain connects TRBV11-1 to TRBJ1-1; 8 bases line up with TRBD1. The CDR3 length is 14 residues. Germline V gene sequence: CDR1 SGHAT, CDR2 FQDESV (reference sequence). With 5 bases clipped from V and 5 bases from J, the junction kept 7 bases outside the gene matches.

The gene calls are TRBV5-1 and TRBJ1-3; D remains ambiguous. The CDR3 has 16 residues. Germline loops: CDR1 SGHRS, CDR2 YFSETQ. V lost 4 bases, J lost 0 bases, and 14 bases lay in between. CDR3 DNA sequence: TGCGCCAGCAGCCTGGGCCACAGCAACTCTGGAAACACCATATATTTT. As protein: CASSLGHSNSGNTIYF.

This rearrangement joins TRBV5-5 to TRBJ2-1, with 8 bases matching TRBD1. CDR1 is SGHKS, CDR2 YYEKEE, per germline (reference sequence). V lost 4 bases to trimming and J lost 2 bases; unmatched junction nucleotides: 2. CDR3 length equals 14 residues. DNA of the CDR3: TGTGCCAGCAGCGCGGGACAGGCCTACAATGAGCAGTTCTTC. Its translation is CASSAGQAYNEQFF.